This TCR beta chain was captured in a study of monozygotic twins with inflammatory bowel disease. Findings of the study overall: Clonotype sharing was lower in IBD patients than healthy twins, most markedly with disease activity. In the analysis, different T cell subtypes could not be told apart.

From the 5' RACE reads, TCRdb lists one entry per CDR3 protein and no DNA. The listing records fewer than 450,000 distinct CDR3 sequences. Each donor supplied about 2.5 ml of blood. Per the germline V gene, CDR1 is SGHDN and CDR2 is FVKESK. The CDR3 covers 18 residues. Notes on this clonotype: Its antigen is as yet unknown.

The chain recombines TRBV14 with TRBJ2-3; lacking DNA, the TRBD1 call made by TCRdb goes unchecked. The receptor comes from a human donor with ulcerative colitis or Crohn's disease, or a healthy co-twin of an affected twin (not recorded which). Sequenced: blood. The CDR3: CASSQDVQGAPSTDTQYF.